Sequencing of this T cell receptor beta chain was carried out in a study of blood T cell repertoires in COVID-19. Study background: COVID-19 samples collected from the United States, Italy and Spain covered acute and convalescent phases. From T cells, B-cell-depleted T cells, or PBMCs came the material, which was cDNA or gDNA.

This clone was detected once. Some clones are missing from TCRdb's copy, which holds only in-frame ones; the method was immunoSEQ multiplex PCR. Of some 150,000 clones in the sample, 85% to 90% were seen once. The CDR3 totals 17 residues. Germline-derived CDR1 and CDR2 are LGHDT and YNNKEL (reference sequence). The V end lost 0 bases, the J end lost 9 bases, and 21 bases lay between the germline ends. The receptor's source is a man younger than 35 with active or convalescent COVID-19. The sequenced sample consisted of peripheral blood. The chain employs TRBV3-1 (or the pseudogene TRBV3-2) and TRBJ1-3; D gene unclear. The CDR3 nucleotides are TGTGCCAGCAGCCAAGAACGCAGTGCCGGAGTGATCGGCACCATATATTTT. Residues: CASSQERSAGVIGTIYF.